This T cell receptor beta chain emerged from a study of regulatory T cells in long-lasting Graves disease. Building of the TCR beta libraries involved iRepertoire HTBI primers and Arm-PCR of CDR3 regions. TCRdb fed the multiplex PCR reads into MiXCR, producing one record per CDR3 protein. The sample includes approximately 540,000 distinct CDR3 sequences, about 11% of them seen just once. This clonotype was found many times. The time point was: newly diagnosed GD, antithyroid drugs for less than 3 months. PBMC-derived RNA was used for the TCR library. This sample was also put to use in a study of T cells in Graves' hyperthyroidism and ophthalmopathy. According to that study: With the HTBI primer set, the TCR CDR3 went through a first round of RT-PCR.

The material sequenced was peripheral blood mononuclear cells (PBMCs), taken at new diagnosis, from a patient treated with antithyroid drugs. The receptor was isolated from a woman aged 25 to 39 with Graves disease.

The CDR3 is CSARTDRGRAEAFF. The DNA of the CDR3 is TGCAGCGCCCGCACTGACAGGGGAAGGGCTGAAGCTTTCTTT. This chain links TRBV29-1 with TRBJ1-1; 8 bases match TRBD1. There are 14 residues in the CDR3. J was trimmed by 6 bases and V by 7 bases; bases with no gene match: 13. Germline-derived CDR1 and CDR2 are SQVTM and ANQGSEA.